The 16 T cell receptor beta chains below come from one sample, sequenced in a study of beta chain features in type 1 diabetes. Their antigens remain unidentified. What was sequenced were expressed TCRB transcripts, since all of the isolated RNA had been reverse transcribed. The method was immunoSEQ multiplex PCR; TCRdb's version includes in-frame clones alone and lacks a portion of them. The profile shows 93,000 or so clones, 25% to 30% of them singletons. Whole-study results and caveats: Shortening that was moderate but significant affected the TCRB CDR3s of Type 1 diabetes patients in all four CD4+ subsets.

Specimen: central memory CD4+ T cells from blood. The receptors stem from a young woman with type 1 diabetes.

The chain has TRBV5-8 and TRBJ2-2, with 8 bases lining up with TRBD1. The CDR3 extends over 17 amino acids. The germline CDR1 and CDR2 sequences are SGHTS and YDEGEE. The V gene end was trimmed by 2 bases and the J gene end by 3 bases; junction bases not matched to a gene: 9. The CDR3 sequence: CASSFPRTGTDTGELFF. CDR3 nucleotides: TGTGCCAGCAGCTTTCCTCGGACAGGGACGGACACCGGGGAGCTGTTTTTT.

V is TRBV2 and J is TRBJ2-3; D remains unclear. Germline V gene lookup returns CDR1 SNHLY and CDR2 FYNNEI. Deletions cut 8 bases from V and 4 bases from J, with 13 bases between. The CDR3 has 13 residues. The CDR3 loop is CASLNAGPDTQYF. DNA of the CDR3: TGTGCCAGCCTCAACGCAGGCCCAGATACGCAGTATTTT.

The chain combines TRBV6-6 with TRBJ2-3, with a possible D match to TRBD1 (5 bases). The CDR3 is 15 residues long. The V end was cut by 7 bases, the J end by 2 bases, with 16 bases between. In germline, CDR1 is MNHNY, CDR2 SVGAGI (reference sequence). CDR3 bases: TGTGCCAGCACCGGACAACGTTGGGTCACAGATACGCAGTATTTT. It is translated as CASTGQRWVTDTQYF.

This clone was observed at least ten times. V usage is TRBV5-4 and J usage is TRBJ2-1; 10 bases map to TRBD2. Germline lookup yields CDR1 SGHNT and CDR2 YYREEE (reference sequence). The CDR3 totals 15 residues. V dropped 6 bases and J dropped 4; count of bases not matched to a gene: 7. The CDR3: CASTEGLATYNEQFF. CDR3 DNA: TGTGCCAGCACCGAGGGACTAGCGACGTACAATGAGCAGTTCTTC.

CDR3: CASSRGPSEIYNEQFF. In DNA form, the CDR3 reads TGTGCCAGCTCGCGGGGTCCTAGCGAGATATACAATGAGCAGTTCTTC. The chain links TRBV18 to TRBJ2-1; possible D gene TRBD2, 6 bases. CDR1 and CDR2 (germline): KGHSH, LQKENI. Trimming took off 6 bases at V and 4 bases at J, with 19 bases between the two ends. This CDR3 comprises 16 residues.

The chain joins TRBV7-2 to TRBJ2-3; 7 bases match TRBD2. Germline loops: CDR1 SGHTA, CDR2 FQGNSA. The CDR3 loop spans 16 amino acids. Unmatched junction bases numbered 10, after V lost 5 bases and J lost 2 bases. Here the CDR3 DNA reads TGTGCCAGCAGCCAGAGGCCGGGAGGTTTCACAGATACGCAGTATTTT. Translated: CASSQRPGGFTDTQYF.

This clone has more than one count but fewer than ten. The J gene is TRBJ2-5, the V gene TRBV10-3, with D possibly TRBD1 on 6 matching bases. The CDR3 length is 12 residues. Trimming stripped 4 bases from V and 3 bases from J, with 6 bases between. Looked up from germline, CDR1 is ENHRY and CDR2 is SYGVKD. CDR3 loop: CAISGQEETQYF. The CDR3 region has the DNA TGTGCCATCAGTGGACAGGAAGAGACCCAGTACTTC.

The rearrangement links TRBV19 to TRBJ2-2; TRBD1 matches 8 bases. Per the germline V gene, CDR1 is LNHDA and CDR2 is SQIVND (reference sequence). CDR3 length: 14 amino acids. The J segment lost 5 bases and the V segment lost 6 bases, leaving 5 bases of the junction unmatched. The CDR3 DNA sequence: TGTGCCAGTAGCCGACAGGGGTCAACCGGGGAGCTGTTTTTT. It encodes CASSRQGSTGELFF. The full variable domain, completed using reference TRBV19 and TRBJ2-2, is DGGITQSPKYLFRKEGQNVTLSCEQNLNHDAMYWYRQDPGQGLRLIYYSQIVNDFQKGDIAEGYSVSREKKESFPLTVTSAQKNPTAFYLCASSRQGSTGELFFGEGSRLTVL.

The CDR3 reads CASSLEEQGGAFF. The CDR3 DNA sequence: TGTGCCAGCAGCTTGGAGGAACAGGGGGGTGCTTTCTTT. This rearrangement joins TRBV5-6 to TRBJ1-1, with TRBD1 matching 8 bases. V shed 0 bases and J 11 bases; nucleotides not matched to a gene: 6. This CDR3 has 13 amino acids. Germline V gene sequence: CDR1 SGHDT, CDR2 YYEEEE.

V gene TRBV27 combines with J gene TRBJ1-4; 8 bases are shared with TRBD1. This CDR3 region has 15 residues. V lost 10 bases, J lost 0 bases, and 7 bases stayed unmatched. The germline gives CDR1 MNHEY, CDR2 SMNVEV (reference sequence). The chain's CDR3 is CATMTGDATNEKLFF. The CDR3 coding sequence is TGTGCCACCATGACAGGGGATGCAACTAATGAAAAACTGTTTTTT. Full variable domain (missing parts from reference TRBV27 and TRBJ1-4): EAQVTQNPRYLITVTGKKLTVTCSQNMNHEYMSWYRQDPGLGLRQIYYSMNVEVTDKGDVPEGYKVSRKEKRNFPLILESPSPNQTSLYFCATMTGDATNEKLFFGSGTQLSVL.

The sample holds a few counts of this clone. This chain uses TRBV9 with TRBJ1-4; D is possibly TRBD1 (5 bases). The germline V gene encodes CDR1 SGDLS and CDR2 YYNGEE. The CDR3 runs to 16 residues. Trimming removed 3 bases from V and 5 bases from J, with 17 bases in between. The CDR3 DNA sequence: TGTGCCAGCAGCGCGGGGTCTATGGGGGGGAATGAAAAACTGTTTTTT. This sequence encodes CASSAGSMGGNEKLFF.

The chain has TRBV18 and TRBJ1-3; D unresolved. This CDR3 region has 17 residues. Between the trimmed V and J ends, which lost 1 base and 0 bases, there was a span of 13 bases. The germline V gene has CDR1 KGHSH and CDR2 LQKENI. The CDR3 sequence: CASSPRLISGSGNTIYF. CDR3 DNA sequence: TGTGCCAGCTCACCACGGTTGATATCCGGCTCTGGAAACACCATATATTTT.

The chain couples TRBV5-4 to TRBJ2-7, with D possibly matching TRBD2 (6 bases). The CDR3 is 14 residues long. V lost 4 bases and J lost 0, with 11 bases in between. Looked up from germline, CDR1 is SGHNT and CDR2 is YYREEE (reference sequence). CDR3 coding DNA: TGTGCCAGCAGCGCCGGCGGGGCCTCCTACGAGCAGTACTTC. Translated: CASSAGGASYEQYF.

This clone was counted many times. This chain connects TRBV5-1 to TRBJ2-1; D gene unclear. The germline V gene has CDR1 SGHRS and CDR2 YFSETQ. The CDR3 covers 13 residues. Trimming shortened V by 6 bases and J by 5 bases, and 12 bases separated the two germline ends. The CDR3 spells CASNPASNNEQFF. The CDR3 nucleotides read TGCGCCAGCAATCCAGCTAGTAACAATGAGCAGTTCTTC.

The V gene is TRBV12-2, the J gene TRBJ2-5; no DNA check was done on the table's D call, TRBD1. TRBV12-2 is a recognized pseudogene. The CDR3 loop spans 15 amino acids. Here the CDR3 reads CASRLARTDQETQYF. The CDR3 nucleotides read TGTGCAAGTCGCTTAGCAAGGACAGATCAAGAGACCCAGTACTTC.

This chain uses TRBV14 with TRBJ1-2; D gene uncertain. Trimming took 6 bases from V and 5 from J, leaving 13 bases between them. This CDR3 contains 13 residues. Germline values: CDR1 SGHDN, CDR2 FVKESK. This chain's CDR3 is CASSPPGAYGYTF. The CDR3 DNA reads as TGTGCCAGCAGTCCGCCAGGTGCATATGGCTACACCTTC.